This paragraph covers one T cell receptor beta chain sequence. V lost 2 bases and J 1 base, leaving 9 bases between the germline ends. In germline, CDR1 is SGHKS, CDR2 YYEKEE (reference sequence). This CDR3 comprises 14 residues. The sample is drawn from a study of T cell changes during pregnancy in multiple sclerosis. Sequenced by immunoSEQ multiplex PCR; TCRdb stores in-frame clones only, minus some. The sample has tens of thousands of clones, 85% to 90% seen once. The TCR originated in a female donor in good health, enrolled as a control in a pregnancy study. This sample comprised peripheral blood, obtained in the first trimester of pregnancy. The V and J genes are TRBV5-5 and TRBJ1-1; D perhaps matches TRBD1 (6 bases). CDR3 sequence: CASSFSGQNTEAFF. The CDR3, as DNA: TGTGCCAGCAGCTTTTCGGGACAGAACACTGAAGCTTTCTTT.